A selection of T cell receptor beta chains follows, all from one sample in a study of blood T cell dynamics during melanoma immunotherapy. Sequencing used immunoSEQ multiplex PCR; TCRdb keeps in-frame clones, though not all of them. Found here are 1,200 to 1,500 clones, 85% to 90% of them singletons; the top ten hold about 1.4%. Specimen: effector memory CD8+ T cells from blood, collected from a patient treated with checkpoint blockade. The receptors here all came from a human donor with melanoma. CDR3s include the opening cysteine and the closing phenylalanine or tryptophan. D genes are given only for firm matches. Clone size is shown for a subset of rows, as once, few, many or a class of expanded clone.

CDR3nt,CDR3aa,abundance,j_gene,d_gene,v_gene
TGTGCCAGCAGTACCGACCCCGGGACAGGGGCAGAGACCCAGTACTTC,CASSTDPGTGAETQYF,-,TRBJ2-5,TRBD1,TRBV27
TGTGCCAGTAGTATATTTAGCGGGAACTACGAGCAGTACTTC,CASSIFSGNYEQYF,few,TRBJ2-7,TRBD2,TRBV19
TGTGCCAGCAGGCCCAAGACTAGCGGGGGGACAGATACGCAGTATTTT,CASRPKTSGGTDTQYF,-,TRBJ2-3,TRBD2,TRBV2
TGTGCCAGCGGGACGGGCTCACCGGGACAGGGGTCCTACGAGCAGTACTTC,CASGTGSPGQGSYEQYF,once,TRBJ2-7,TRBD1,TRBV28
TGTGCCAGCAGCTTGGTAGGCAACAATCAGCCCCAGCATTTT,CASSLVGNNQPQHF,-,TRBJ1-5,-,TRBV4-2
TGTGCCAGCAGTTTAACGGTAATGAACACTGAAGCTTTCTTT,CASSLTVMNTEAFF,-,TRBJ1-1,-,TRBV27
TGCGCCAGCAGCGAACAGGCAGCAGATACGCAGTATTTT,CASSEQAADTQYF,-,TRBJ2-3,-,TRBV5-1
TGTGCCAGCAGCTTAATGACAGGGGGTGAAGAGACCCAGTACTTC,CASSLMTGGEETQYF,few,TRBJ2-5,TRBD1,TRBV7-9
TGTGCCAGCAGCGGGACAGAAGTACCCTACGAGCAGTACTTC,CASSGTEVPYEQYF,-,TRBJ2-7,-,TRBV9
TGTGCCAGCAGTGGCGAACAGGGAATATATGGCTACACCTTC,CASSGEQGIYGYTF,-,TRBJ1-2,-,TRBV27
TGCAGCGTTGAAGGATCAGTTTTGGACCCCCCCTACGAGCAGTACTTC,CSVEGSVLDPPYEQYF,-,TRBJ2-7,-,TRBV29-1
TGTGCCATCAGTGAGTCCCCAGCGCTGAGCTCCTACGAGCAGTACTTC,CAISESPALSSYEQYF,-,TRBJ2-7,-,TRBV10-3
TGTGCCAGCAGTACCGACAGGGGAGGGGGCACTGAAGCTTTCTTT,CASSTDRGGGTEAFF,-,TRBJ1-1,TRBD1,TRBV6-5
TGCGCCAGCAGTGATTCGGGAGGGCCACCGACCTACAATGAGCAGTTCTTC,CASSDSGGPPTYNEQFF,-,TRBJ2-1,TRBD2,TRBV10-2
TGTGCCAGCAGCGTCACCGGGACCGAAGAGGGCTACACCTTC,CASSVTGTEEGYTF,few,TRBJ1-2,-,TRBV9
TGTGCCAGCAGTTTATTTGCCCGGGGATTTTCCGACAGGAAAAATGAAAAACTGTTTTTT,CASSLFARGFSDRKNEKLFF,-,TRBJ1-4,-,TRBV27
TGTGCCAGCAGCCCCCTGGGTCGTGAGCAGTACTTC,CASSPLGREQYF,once,TRBJ2-7,-,TRBV27
TGTGCCAGCAGCCCCGACAGGGAGGAGAAAAACATTCAGTACTTC,CASSPDREEKNIQYF,-,TRBJ2-4,-,TRBV7-9
TGTGCCAGCAGCTTTGGCCAGCCCGGGGAGCTGTTTTTT,CASSFGQPGELFF,-,TRBJ2-2,-,TRBV25-1
TGTGCCAGCAGTCTGATGACAGGGTACCAGCCCCAGCATTTT,CASSLMTGYQPQHF,-,TRBJ1-5,TRBD1,TRBV28
TGTGCCAGCAGTCTCCCAGGGAGGGGCACTGAAGCTTTCTTT,CASSLPGRGTEAFF,-,TRBJ1-1,-,TRBV28
TGCAGCGACCAGGGAGTGGGCAATCAGCCCCAGCATTTT,CSDQGVGNQPQHF,-,TRBJ1-5,-,TRBV29-1
TGTGCCAGCAGTGACAGGTCGACCGGGGAGCTGTTTTTT,CASSDRSTGELFF,-,TRBJ2-2,-,TRBV2
TGTGCCAGCTCACCACCGGGGGTTTCGTTGACTAATGAAAAACTGTTTTTT,CASSPPGVSLTNEKLFF,-,TRBJ1-4,-,TRBV18
TGTGCCAGCAGCTTACTAGCGACTAGCGAGAGCACAGATACGCAGTATTTT,CASSLLATSESTDTQYF,-,TRBJ2-3,TRBD2,TRBV7-2
TGCGCCAGCAGCCCCCTGGGACTAGCGGGGCCTACTTCCTACGAGCAGTACTTC,CASSPLGLAGPTSYEQYF,-,TRBJ2-7,TRBD2,TRBV5-1
TGCGCCAGCAGCTTAAACAGGGGCAGGAACGAGCAGTACTTC,CASSLNRGRNEQYF,-,TRBJ2-7,TRBD1,TRBV5-1
TGTGCCAGCAGCTTAACAGCGGGACAGGGGAGAACCCAGTACTTC,CASSLTAGQGRTQYF,once,TRBJ2-5,TRBD1,TRBV7-3
TGTGCCAGCAGTGAATCCCCCGGGACAAACCCTAACTATGGCTACACCTTC,CASSESPGTNPNYGYTF,-,TRBJ1-2,-,TRBV6-1
TGTGCCAGCAGTGAAATCGGACGACAGGGCGCAGATACGCAGTATTTT,CASSEIGRQGADTQYF,-,TRBJ2-3,TRBD1,TRBV6-1
TGTGCCAGCAGCCCAAGTGGGGGGGCCCAAACAGAGACCCAGTACTTC,CASSPSGGAQTETQYF,-,TRBJ2-5,-,TRBV9
TGCGCCAGCAGCCCAGGGACAGGGGGCAATGAGCAGTTCTTC,CASSPGTGGNEQFF,-,TRBJ2-1,TRBD1,TRBV5-1
TGTGCCAGCAGCCCGGGGGACGTAAGGGTACCTGAAGCTTTCTTT,CASSPGDVRVPEAFF,-,TRBJ1-1,-,TRBV13
TGCGCCAGCAGCCCATCCAGGGGGGACAATGAGCAGTTCTTC,CASSPSRGDNEQFF,once,TRBJ2-1,-,TRBV4-1
TGCAGCGTTGAGGCAGGGAGCGATGAGCAGTTCTTC,CSVEAGSDEQFF,-,TRBJ2-1,-,TRBV29-1
TGTGCCAGTAGTATTATGCTAGCGGGAGTGAAGAGCTCCTACAATGAGCAGTTCTTC,CASSIMLAGVKSSYNEQFF,-,TRBJ2-1,TRBD2,TRBV19
TGTGCCAGCAGCCCCCGAGAGGGGAGCACAGATACGCAGTATTTT,CASSPREGSTDTQYF,-,TRBJ2-3,-,TRBV7-9
TGTGCCAGCAGTTTATCAGGGGGGCTCTCCTACGAGCAGTACTTC,CASSLSGGLSYEQYF,once,TRBJ2-7,-,TRBV27
TGTGCCAGCAGTTTCATCAGTTACAATGAGCAGTTCTTC,CASSFISYNEQFF,-,TRBJ2-1,-,TRBV28
TGTGCCAGCAGCTTGGTTAGTTCGGGCGAGCAGTACTTC,CASSLVSSGEQYF,-,TRBJ2-7,-,TRBV5-6
TGTGCCAGCAGCGTAGTGCTACAGGGGGCCTTTGAGGACACTGAAGCTTTCTTT,CASSVVLQGAFEDTEAFF,-,TRBJ1-1,TRBD1,TRBV9
TGTGCCAGCAGCTTGGTGGGACAGGGGAGACATGGCTACACCTTC,CASSLVGQGRHGYTF,once,TRBJ1-2,TRBD1,TRBV5-5
TGTGCCAGCAGTTACTCGACTAGCGGGGCCAGAGAGACCCAGTACTTC,CASSYSTSGARETQYF,-,TRBJ2-5,TRBD2,TRBV6-5
TGTGCCAGCAGCCCCGGATCCAGCGGGAGTTCCTACGAGCAGTACTTC,CASSPGSSGSSYEQYF,once,TRBJ2-7,TRBD2,TRBV7-2
TGTGCCAGCAGCTTGACTTTTGAGACAGTCTACGCTTTGAGCAATCAGCCCCAGCATTTT,CASSLTFETVYALSNQPQHF,-,TRBJ1-5,-,TRBV5-5
TGTGCCATCCTAGCGGGAGGGAGCAATGAGCAGTTCTTC,CAILAGGSNEQFF,-,TRBJ2-1,TRBD2,TRBV10-3
TGCGCCAGCAGTGAGTACGGGGGGCTTAGCACAGATACGCAGTATTTT,CASSEYGGLSTDTQYF,-,TRBJ2-3,-,TRBV10-2
TGTGCCAGCTCCCAATCGGGGGGCCTGCAGCCCCAGCATTTT,CASSQSGGLQPQHF,-,TRBJ1-5,-,TRBV28
TGTGCCAGCAGCGGGACTAGCGGCCCCGAGACCCAGTACTTC,CASSGTSGPETQYF,-,TRBJ2-5,TRBD2,TRBV6-1
TGTGCCAGCTCAGCTTCTTTTGAGGGCAAAGAGACCCAGTACTTC,CASSASFEGKETQYF,-,TRBJ2-5,-,TRBV18
TGCGCCAGCAGCCAAGGATTTTCGGGGGCTTACGAGCAGTACTTC,CASSQGFSGAYEQYF,-,TRBJ2-7,-,TRBV4-3
TGTGCCAGCAGCCCCTCTGGACAGGGTTCGAATTCACCCCTCCACTTT,CASSPSGQGSNSPLHF,-,TRBJ1-6,TRBD1,TRBV4-2
TGTGCCATCTCGGACGGGGCAGGCAATCAGCCCCAGCATTTT,CAISDGAGNQPQHF,-,TRBJ1-5,-,TRBV27
TGTGCCAGCAGACCCCATGCGACTAATGAAAAACTGTTTTTT,CASRPHATNEKLFF,-,TRBJ1-4,-,TRBV28
TGCGCCAGCAGCCAAGGGTCCCCTGAACAGAGCTCTGGAAACACCATATATTTT,CASSQGSPEQSSGNTIYF,-,TRBJ1-3,-,TRBV4-3
TGTGCCAGCAGCCCGGCAGCGGAGTTTGAGCAGTTCTTC,CASSPAAEFEQFF,-,TRBJ2-1,-,TRBV5-8
TGTGCCAGCAGCTCTGAGGGGCCATACGAGCAGTACTTC,CASSSEGPYEQYF,once,TRBJ2-7,-,TRBV7-9
TGTGCCAGCACCAGGGGAACAGGGGCCTACGAGCAGTACTTC,CASTRGTGAYEQYF,few,TRBJ2-7,TRBD1,TRBV6-1
TGTGCTAGCAGCCGATGTAGCGGGAGGAACCAAGAGACCCAGTACTTC,CASSRCSGRNQETQYF,-,TRBJ2-5,TRBD2,TRBV7-7